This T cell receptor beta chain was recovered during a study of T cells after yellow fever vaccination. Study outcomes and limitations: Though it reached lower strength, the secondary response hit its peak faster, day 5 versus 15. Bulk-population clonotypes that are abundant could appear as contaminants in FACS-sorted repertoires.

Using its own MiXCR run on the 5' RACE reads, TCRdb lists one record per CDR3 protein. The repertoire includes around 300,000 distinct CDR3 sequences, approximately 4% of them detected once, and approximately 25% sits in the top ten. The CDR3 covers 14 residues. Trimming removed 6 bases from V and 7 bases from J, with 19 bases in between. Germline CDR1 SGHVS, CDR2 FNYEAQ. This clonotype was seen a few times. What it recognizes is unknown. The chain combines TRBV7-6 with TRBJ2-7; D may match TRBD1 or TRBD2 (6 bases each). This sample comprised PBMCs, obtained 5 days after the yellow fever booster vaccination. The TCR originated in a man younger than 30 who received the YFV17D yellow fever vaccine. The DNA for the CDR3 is TGTGCCAGCAGTGGCCCCGGGCAAGGGGGGGAGCAGTACTTC. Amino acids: CASSGPGQGGEQYF.